The 31 T cell receptor beta chains reported below all come from one sample, sequenced in a study of blood T cell repertoires in COVID-19. Clones were sequenced by immunoSEQ multiplex PCR, and TCRdb holds only the in-frame ones, with some missing. The data contain around 260,000 clones, approximately 88% of them singletons. Specimen: peripheral blood. All receptors come from a human donor in a cohort sampled during active COVID-19.

The gene calls are TRBV5-5 and TRBJ2-1, with TRBD2 matching 12 bases. Germline values: CDR1 SGHKS, CDR2 YYEKEE (reference sequence). The V and J ends lost 5 bases and 4 bases, in that order; junction bases with no gene match: 4. This CDR3 has 15 amino acids. The CDR3 region is CASRWTSGNYNEQFF. The CDR3 DNA reads TGTGCCAGCAGATGGACTAGCGGGAATTACAATGAGCAGTTCTTC.

Note on this clone: Distinct nucleotide sequences in the sample also encode this CDR3. This chain links TRBV12-3 or TRBV12-4 with TRBJ2-7; weak D call: TRBD1 (5 bases). This CDR3 has 13 residues. Trimming took off 6 bases at V and 0 bases at J, with 9 bases between the two ends. CDR3 amino acids: CASSLGHSYEQYF. Here the CDR3 DNA reads TGTGCCAGCAGCCTGGGGCACTCCTACGAGCAGTACTTC.

The V and J genes are TRBV6-2 or TRBV6-3 and TRBJ2-4; weak D call: TRBD2 (6 bases). The CDR3 has 15 residues. Germline V lookup: CDR1 MNHEY, CDR2 SVGEGT. The germline V and J ends were trimmed by 5 bases and 7 bases, with 18 bases remaining between them. CDR3 sequence: CASSGVSGGGNIQYF. CDR3 sequence (DNA): TGTGCCAGCAGTGGGGTATCGGGTGGAGGGAACATTCAGTACTTC.

The CDR3 sequence: CASSLLLPSLNTEAFF. Here the CDR3 DNA reads TGTGCCAGCAGCTTATTGCTACCTAGTTTGAACACTGAAGCTTTCTTT. This chain uses TRBV7-2 with TRBJ1-1; D is ambiguous. This CDR3 spans 16 amino acids. V dropped 2 bases and J dropped 0 bases, with 13 bases sitting between them. CDR1 and CDR2 (germline): SGHTA, FQGNSA.

The sample holds a few counts of this clone. The chain has TRBV7-3 and TRBJ2-1; 7 bases align to TRBD1. The germline V gene encodes CDR1 SGHTA and CDR2 FQGTGA. V was pared by 3 bases and J by 6 bases, with 8 bases of the junction left unmatched. This CDR3 comprises 15 residues. The CDR3: CASSLTGIPSNEQFF. CDR3 bases: TGTGCCAGCAGCTTGACAGGGATCCCCAGCAATGAGCAGTTCTTC.

The chain couples TRBV6-5 to TRBJ1-6; D gene ambiguous. The length of the CDR3 is 16 residues. The V end lost 0 bases, the J end lost 3 bases, and 9 bases lay between the germline ends. Per the germline V gene, CDR1 is MNHEY and CDR2 is SVGAGI. Here the CDR3 reads CASSYSPGSYNSPLHF. In DNA, the CDR3 is TGTGCCAGCAGTTACTCACCGGGGAGCTATAATTCACCCCTCCACTTT.

The V and J genes are TRBV3-1 (or the pseudogene TRBV3-2) and TRBJ2-6; unclear D gene. Trimming took off 1 base at V and 2 bases at J, with 9 bases between the two ends. CDR1 and CDR2 (germline): LGHDT, YNNKEL (reference sequence). This CDR3 spans 16 amino acids. The CDR3 is CASSQVRCPGANVLTF. The DNA of the CDR3 is TGTGCCAGCAGCCAAGTCCGGTGCCCTGGGGCCAACGTCCTGACTTTC.

This clone occurred a few times. The rearrangement joins TRBV7-2 to TRBJ2-7; no clear D. Germline V gene data show CDR1 as SGHTA and CDR2 as FQGNSA. The length of the CDR3 is 12 residues. V lost 1 base to trimming and J lost 6 bases, with 7 bases between them. CDR3 sequence (DNA): TGTGCCAGCAGCTTAGGAACTGGCGAGCAGTACTTC. Amino acid sequence: CASSLGTGEQYF.

The chain uses TRBV30 and TRBJ1-2, with no clear D. CDR1 and CDR2 (germline): GTSNPN, SVGIG (reference sequence). Trimming pared 5 bases from V and 4 bases from J, leaving 8 bases between. This CDR3 comprises 11 residues. Here the CDR3 DNA reads TGTGCCTGGGGCGGTGGCTATGGCTACACCTTC. It translates to CAWGGGYGYTF.

The chain employs TRBV30 and TRBJ1-2, with 9 nucleotides matching TRBD1. V gave up 5 bases and J gave up 6 bases; unmatched junction bases: 13. Germline V gives CDR1 GTSNPN, CDR2 SVGIG (reference sequence). The length of the CDR3 is 15 residues. The DNA of the CDR3 is TGTGCCTGGCAACCCTACAGGGGGCTCGGGGATGGCTACACCTTC. Translated, it gives CAWQPYRGLGDGYTF.

The V call is TRBV2, the J call TRBJ1-5; D gene unclear. The V gene lost 6 bases and the J gene lost 2 bases, with 20 bases spanning the gap. The length of the CDR3 is 17 residues. Germline CDR1 and CDR2: SNHLY and FYNNEI. CDR3 region: CASRGGGVRGGNQPQHF. The CDR3 DNA follows: TGTGCCAGCAGAGGAGGTGGGGTTCGTGGGGGCAATCAGCCCCAGCATTTT.

The chain couples TRBV19 to TRBJ1-1; 11 bases match TRBD1. V lost 2 bases and J lost 6; bases outside the gene matches: 11. Germline V gene data show CDR1 as LNHDA and CDR2 as SQIVND (reference sequence). This CDR3 comprises 17 residues. The CDR3 coding sequence is TGTGCCAGTAGTATACCAATTCGGACAGGGGGCGTTTCTGAAGCTTTCTTT. Its protein product is CASSIPIRTGGVSEAFF.

The chain links TRBV29-1 to TRBJ2-7; the D gene is possibly TRBD2 (6 bases). V lost 5 bases, J lost 5 bases, and 13 bases lay in between. This CDR3 has 12 amino acids. CDR1 and CDR2 from the germline V gene are SQVTM and ANQGSEA. For the CDR3, the DNA is TGCAGCGTTCCAGGGAGGATCAACGAGCAGTACTTC. Translated, it gives CSVPGRINEQYF.

The chain links TRBV7-9 to TRBJ1-1; TRBD1 might be the D (6 bases). This CDR3 has 14 residues. V lost 5 bases and J 1 base, leaving 11 bases between the germline ends. Germline V lookup: CDR1 SEHNR, CDR2 FQNEAQ (reference sequence). CDR3: CASSASTGNTEAFF. The CDR3 DNA reads as TGTGCCAGCAGCGCCTCGACAGGGAACACTGAAGCTTTCTTT. Combining the CDR3 with reference TRBV7-9 and TRBJ1-1 gives the whole variable domain DTGVSQNPRHKITKRGQNVTFRCDPISEHNRLYWYRQTLGQGPEFLTYFQNEAQLEKSRLLSDRFSAERPKGSFSTLEIQRTEQGDSAMYLCASSASTGNTEAFFGQGTRLTVV.

The chain recombines TRBV6-1 with TRBJ2-7, with D possibly TRBD1 on 6 matching bases. CDR3 length: 17 residues. V shed 4 bases and J shed 0 bases, with 19 bases lying between them. Germline V gene sequence: CDR1 MNHNS, CDR2 SASEGT. CDR3 bases: TGTGCCAGCAGTGGGGGCAGGGGCCAAAGGAGCTCCTACGAGCAGTACTTC. It translates to CASSGGRGQRSSYEQYF.

The chain's CDR3 is CASSLVTNSPLHF. CDR3 coding DNA: TGTGCCAGCAGCTTAGTGACAAATTCACCCCTCCACTTT. The chain has TRBV11-2 and TRBJ1-6; no clear D gene. The length of the CDR3 is 13 residues. The germline CDR1 and CDR2 sequences are SGHAT and FQNNGV. The V and J ends lost 1 base and 7 bases respectively, with 5 bases between them.

The rearrangement joins TRBV7-9 to TRBJ2-1; 8 bases line up with TRBD2. Germline CDR1 SEHNR, CDR2 FQNEAQ (reference sequence). The CDR3 has 18 residues. After removal of 4 bases from V and 7 bases from J, the junction contained 18 bases not matched to a gene. The CDR3 reads CASSYPPRGGSSKNEQFF. The CDR3 nucleotides read TGTGCCAGCAGCTACCCTCCACGGGGGGGGTCCTCTAAAAATGAGCAGTTCTTC.

Only one count was recorded for this clone. Other DNA sequences in this sample translate to the same CDR3. This rearrangement joins TRBV19 to TRBJ1-1, with unresolved D. Germline values: CDR1 LNHDA, CDR2 SQIVND (reference sequence). The V end lost 0 bases, the J end lost 5 bases, and 7 bases lay between the germline ends. The CDR3 contains 13 residues. CDR3 nucleotide sequence: TGTGCCAGTAGTATAGATCGGGATACTGAAGCTTTCTTT. This translates into CASSIDRDTEAFF.

The CDR3 here is CASRRGQDYEQYF. Written as DNA, the CDR3 is TGTGCCAGCAGACGAGGACAGGACTACGAGCAGTACTTC. The J gene is TRBJ2-7, the V gene TRBV12-3 or TRBV12-4, with 7 bases matching TRBD1. This CDR3 has 13 amino acids. V was clipped by 6 bases and J by 3 bases; unmatched bases: 5.

This clone was seen once. The chain combines TRBV11-2 with TRBJ2-5; 11 bases match TRBD2. CDR1 is SGHAT and CDR2 is FQNNGV in the germline V gene. V gave up 5 bases and J gave up 3 bases; unmatched junction bases: 5. The CDR3 runs to 15 residues. The CDR3 DNA reads TGTGCCAGCAGCCAACTACTAGCGGGGGAAGAGACCCAGTACTTC. It is translated as CASSQLLAGEETQYF.

A few counts support this clone. V and J are TRBV30 and TRBJ1-2; D is unclear. This CDR3 region has 14 residues. Trimming took off 3 bases at V and 4 bases at J, with 15 bases between the two ends. Germline CDR1 reads GTSNPN; CDR2 reads SVGIG (reference sequence). CDR3 residues: CAWRSGGKGYGYTF. For the CDR3, the DNA is TGTGCCTGGAGGAGTGGAGGGAAGGGCTATGGCTACACCTTC.

The CDR3 loop is CASSPHPVPNTEAFF. Here the CDR3 DNA reads TGTGCCAGCAGCCCGCACCCAGTGCCTAACACTGAAGCTTTCTTT. The rearrangement joins TRBV11-2 to TRBJ1-1; D ambiguous. CDR3 length: 15 amino acids. Trimming took off 5 bases at V and 2 bases at J, with 15 bases between the two ends. Germline V CDR1 and CDR2: SGHAT, FQNNGV.

This clone has only one observation. The chain has TRBV5-1 and TRBJ1-1; D perhaps matches TRBD1 (6 bases). Trimming pared 0 bases from V and 7 bases from J, leaving 13 bases between. The CDR3 totals 14 residues. Germline V gene data show CDR1 as SGHRS and CDR2 as YFSETQ. CDR3 nucleotide sequence: TGCGCCAGCAGCTTGGATAAGCGGGACAATGAAGCTTTCTTT. Its translation: CASSLDKRDNEAFF.

This rearrangement joins TRBV4-2 to TRBJ1-1, with 8 bases aligning to TRBD1. The V and J ends lost 3 bases and 5 bases, in that order; junction bases with no gene match: 11. The CDR3 totals 16 residues. Germline V lookup: CDR1 LGHNA, CDR2 YNFKEQ. The CDR3: CASSHPYDRGRTEAFF. CDR3 DNA sequence: TGTGCCAGCAGCCATCCTTACGACAGGGGAAGGACTGAAGCTTTCTTT.

The gene calls are TRBV30 and TRBJ2-5, with D maybe TRBD1 (6 bases). Germline V gives CDR1 GTSNPN, CDR2 SVGIG (reference sequence). Trimming pared 5 bases from V and 2 bases from J, leaving 12 bases between. This CDR3 comprises 13 residues. The CDR3 DNA reads as TGTGCCTGGGGGGGCGGACTTCAAGAGACCCAGTACTTC. Translation gives CAWGGGLQETQYF. The variable domain in full, completed from reference TRBV30 and TRBJ2-5, reads SQTIHQWPATLVQPVGSPLSLECTVEGTSNPNLYWYRQAAGRGLQLLFYSVGIGQISSEVPQNLSASRPQDRQFILSSKKLLLSDSGFYLCAWGGGLQETQYFGPGTRLLVL.

The J gene is TRBJ1-2, the V gene TRBV19; weak D call: TRBD1 (6 bases). The CDR3 is 12 amino acids. CDR1 LNHDA and CDR2 SQIVND come from the germline V gene (reference sequence). Trimming stripped 9 bases from V and 6 bases from J, with 14 bases between. The CDR3 here is CASRYRDDGYTF. The DNA of the CDR3 is TGTGCCAGCCGATACAGGGATGATGGCTACACCTTC.

This clone has only a few counts. The chain is built from TRBV5-8 and TRBJ1-1; tentatively, D is TRBD1 (6 bases). Trimming pared 0 bases from V and 8 bases from J, leaving 11 bases between. The CDR3 is 13 amino acids. Germline loops: CDR1 SGHTS, CDR2 YDEGEE. The CDR3 DNA reads TGTGCCAGCAGCTTGGTGAGGGGGACCGAAGCTTTCTTT. Translating it yields CASSLVRGTEAFF.

The chain links TRBV27 to TRBJ1-4; D uncertain. V shed 1 base and J shed 5 bases, with 5 bases lying between them. Germline CDR1 MNHEY, CDR2 SMNVEV (reference sequence). The CDR3 length is 13 residues. The DNA of the CDR3 is TGTGCCAGCAGTTTATTCAGAAATGAAAAACTGTTTTTT. Translated: CASSLFRNEKLFF.

This chain uses TRBV7-2 with TRBJ2-5; a weak D match, TRBD1 (5 bases). Per the germline V gene, CDR1 is SGHTA and CDR2 is FQGNSA. Trimming stripped 4 bases from V and 1 base from J, with 10 bases between. CDR3 length equals 14 residues. CDR3 in amino acids: CASSSWGFQETQYF. CDR3 coding DNA: TGTGCCAGCAGCTCCTGGGGCTTCCAAGAGACCCAGTACTTC.

This chain connects TRBV5-5 to TRBJ2-1; the D is unclear. The V end was cut by 4 bases, the J end by 8 bases, with 10 bases between. This CDR3 is 12 amino acids long. Germline V gives CDR1 SGHKS, CDR2 YYEKEE (reference sequence). In nucleotides, the CDR3 is TGTGCCAGCAGCCCCAACGGAGATGAGCAGTTCTTC. This sequence encodes CASSPNGDEQFF. The variable domain in full, completed from reference TRBV5-5 and TRBJ2-1, reads DAGVTQSPTHLIKTRGQQVTLRCSPISGHKSVSWYQQVLGQGPQFIFQYYEKEERGRGNFPDRFSARQFPNYSSELNVNALLLGDSALYLCASSPNGDEQFFGPGTRLTVL.

This clone was detected once. This chain joins TRBV12-3 or TRBV12-4 and TRBJ2-3; D gene unclear. There are 12 residues in the CDR3. Trimming stripped 4 bases from V and 4 bases from J, with 6 bases between. The CDR3 DNA is TGTGCCAGCAGTTACAACCCAGATACGCAGTATTTT. Residues: CASSYNPDTQYF.